This note documents a single T cell receptor beta chain sequence. This record belongs to a study of blood T cell repertoires in COVID-19. Study as a whole: From T cells, B-cell-depleted T cells, or PBMCs came the material, which was cDNA or gDNA.

Repertoires were generated with immunoSEQ multiplex PCR, while TCRdb's copy carries only in-frame clones and drops some. The sample lists almost 200,000 clones, roughly 80% occurring once. CDR1 is LGHNA, CDR2 YNFKEQ, per germline. The germline V and J ends were trimmed by 1 base and 6 bases, with 12 bases remaining between them. CDR3 length: 14 residues. This clonotype was obtained from a man aged 55 to 70 with COVID-19, enrolled during active disease. J is TRBJ1-2 and V is TRBV4-2; weak D call: TRBD1 (5 bases). Sequencing was done on a sample of peripheral blood. CDR3 sequence: CASSQVKGGDGYTF. The CDR3 bases are TGTGCCAGCAGCCAAGTAAAGGGAGGGGATGGCTACACCTTC.